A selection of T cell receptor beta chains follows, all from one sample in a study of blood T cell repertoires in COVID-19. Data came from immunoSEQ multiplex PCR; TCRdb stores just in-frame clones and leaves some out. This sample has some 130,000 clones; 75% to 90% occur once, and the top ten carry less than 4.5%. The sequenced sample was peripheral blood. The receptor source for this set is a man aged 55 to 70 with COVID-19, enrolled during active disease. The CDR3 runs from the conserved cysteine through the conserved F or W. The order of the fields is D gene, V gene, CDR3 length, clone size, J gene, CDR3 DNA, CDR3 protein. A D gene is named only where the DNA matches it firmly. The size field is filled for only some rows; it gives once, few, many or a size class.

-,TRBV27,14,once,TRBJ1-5,TGTGCCAGCAGACAGGGCTATAGCAATCAGCCCCAGCATTTT,CASRQGYSNQPQHF
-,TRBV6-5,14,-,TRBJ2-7,TGTGCCAGCAGTAATCTTGGGACTCAAGGCGAGCAGTACTTC,CASSNLGTQGEQYF
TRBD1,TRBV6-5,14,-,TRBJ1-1,TGTGCCAGCAGTTACGGGACGGACAGGGTGGTAGCTTTCTTT,CASSYGTDRVVAFF
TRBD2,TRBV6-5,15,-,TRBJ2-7,TGTGCCAGCAGTTATGAGCGGGGGGCCATCTACGAGCAGTACTTC,CASSYERGAIYEQYF
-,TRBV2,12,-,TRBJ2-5,TGTGCCAGCAGCGGTTGGAGCTCAGACCAGTACTTC,CASSGWSSDQYF
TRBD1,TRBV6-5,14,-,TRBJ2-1,TGTGCCAGCAGCCCACAGGGGTCGTTCTCTGAGCAGTTCTTC,CASSPQGSFSEQFF
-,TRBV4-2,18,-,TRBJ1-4,TGTGCCAGCAGCCAAGATCGGAAGGAGCTTGCAACTAATGAAAAACTGTTTTTT,CASSQDRKELATNEKLFF
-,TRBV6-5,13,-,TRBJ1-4,TGTGCCAGCAGGACGACAGATTATGAAAAACTGTTTTTT,CASRTTDYEKLFF
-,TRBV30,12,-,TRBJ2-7,TGTGCCTGGAGTGTAGCGTCCTACGAGCAGTACTTC,CAWSVASYEQYF
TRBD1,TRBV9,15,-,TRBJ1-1,TGTGCCAGCAGCGCCTACAGGGGGCTTGACACTGAAGCTTTCTTT,CASSAYRGLDTEAFF
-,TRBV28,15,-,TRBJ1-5,TGTGCCAGCACCAGAGACAGCGGGCGGAATCAGCCCCAGCATTTT,CASTRDSGRNQPQHF
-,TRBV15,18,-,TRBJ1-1,TGTGCCACCAGCAGAGATCCTGGGGGCGGCTTGCTGAACACTGAAGCTTTCTTT,CATSRDPGGGLLNTEAFF
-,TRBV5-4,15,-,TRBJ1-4,TGTGCCAGCAGCCCGGGGACTGGGGCTAATGAAAAACTGTTTTTT,CASSPGTGANEKLFF
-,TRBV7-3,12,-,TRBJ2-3,TGTGCCAGCGGGACTAGCACAGATACGCAGTATTTT,CASGTSTDTQYF
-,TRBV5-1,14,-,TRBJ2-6,TGCGCCAGCAGCTTAGCCCCTGGGGCCAACGTCCTGACTTTC,CASSLAPGANVLTF
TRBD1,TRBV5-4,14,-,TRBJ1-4,TGTGCCAGCAGCCTGGGACAGGGTTATGAAAAACTGTTTTTT,CASSLGQGYEKLFF
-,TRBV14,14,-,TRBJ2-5,TGTGCCAGCAGCCAAAATCCAGTTCAAGAGACCCAGTACTTC,CASSQNPVQETQYF
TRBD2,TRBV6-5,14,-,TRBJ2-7,TGTGCCAGCAGAGCAACCGGGACTAGCTACGAGCAGTACTTC,CASRATGTSYEQYF
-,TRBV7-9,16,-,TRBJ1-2,TGTGCCAGCAGCCACAGGACCAAAAAACCGAACTATGGCTACACCTTC,CASSHRTKKPNYGYTF
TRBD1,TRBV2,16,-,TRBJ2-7,TGTGCCAGCAGCGTTTTCCCGGACAGGCATTCCTACGAGCAGTACTTC,CASSVFPDRHSYEQYF
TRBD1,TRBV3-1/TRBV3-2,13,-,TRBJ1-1,TGTGCCAGCAGCGGACAGGGTAACGCTGAAGCTTTCTTT,CASSGQGNAEAFF
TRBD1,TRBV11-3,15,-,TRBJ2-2,TGTGCCAGCGCGACGGGACAGGGAAACACCGGGGAGCTGTTTTTT,CASATGQGNTGELFF
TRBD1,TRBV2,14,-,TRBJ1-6,TGTGCCAGCAGTGCCGGACAGGGGATTTCACCCCTCCACTTT,CASSAGQGISPLHF
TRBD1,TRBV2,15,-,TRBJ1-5,TGTGCCAGCGGCCAACCGGGACAGGGTTGGCAGCCCCAGCATTTT,CASGQPGQGWQPQHF
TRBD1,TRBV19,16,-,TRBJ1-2,TGTGCCAGTACTCTAGGGGGCAGAGACTTGATATATGGCTACACCTTC,CASTLGGRDLIYGYTF
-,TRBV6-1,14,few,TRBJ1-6,TGTGCCAGCAGTGAAGCAGGGGTGGATTCACCCCTCCACTTT,CASSEAGVDSPLHF
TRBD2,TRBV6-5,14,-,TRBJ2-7,TGTGCCAGCAGTTACCAGCGGGGCCTCTACGAGCAGTACTTC,CASSYQRGLYEQYF
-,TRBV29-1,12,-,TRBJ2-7,TGCAGCGTTAAAATGAGCTCCTACGAGCAGTACTTC,CSVKMSSYEQYF
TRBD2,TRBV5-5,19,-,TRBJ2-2,TGTGCCAGCAGCTCCTACGGACTAGCGGGGGAGGCCAACACCGGGGAGCTGTTTTTT,CASSSYGLAGEANTGELFF
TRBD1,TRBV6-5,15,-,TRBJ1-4,TGTGCCAGCATCCACCTCGGGACAGCGAACGAAAAACTGTTTTTT,CASIHLGTANEKLFF
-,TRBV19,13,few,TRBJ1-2,TGTGCCAGTAGTGTATCCCAGGGCTATGGCTACACCTTC,CASSVSQGYGYTF
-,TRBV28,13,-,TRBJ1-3,TGTGCCAGCCTCTTGGCAGGGCGAAACACCATATATTTT,CASLLAGRNTIYF
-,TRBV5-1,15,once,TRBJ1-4,TGCGCCAGCAGCTTGGCCGGACAGCGAAATGAAAAACTGTTTTTT,CASSLAGQRNEKLFF
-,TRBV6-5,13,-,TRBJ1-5,TGTGCCAGCAGAGGGGTAGGCAATCAGCCCCAGCATTTT,CASRGVGNQPQHF
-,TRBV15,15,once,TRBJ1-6,TGTGCCACCGAACAGTCCCGCATGGGAGATTCACCCCTCCACTTT,CATEQSRMGDSPLHF
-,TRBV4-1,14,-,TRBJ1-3,TGCGCCAGCAGCCAAGCCCCCCTTCTTGACACCATATATTTT,CASSQAPLLDTIYF
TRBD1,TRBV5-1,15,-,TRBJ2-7,TGCGCCAGCAGCTCTGGTGAGGGGGCTATCTACGAGCAGTACTTC,CASSSGEGAIYEQYF